The sequence of this TCR beta chain was determined in a study of tumor and adjacent non-tumor tissue in lung cancer. Germline-derived CDR1 and CDR2 are MDHEN and SYDVKM. Losses at the gene ends were 8 bases for V and 6 bases for J; bases not matched to a gene: 12. The CDR3 has 15 amino acids. Three rounds of nested PCR, following a modified ARM-PCR protocol, produced the TCRbeta library. TCRdb passed the multiplex PCR reads through MiXCR, listing each CDR3 protein once. The sample consists of more than 85,000 distinct CDR3 sequences, about 66% of them appearing once. No cell sorting was done before RNA was extracted from the tissue.

This sequence originates from a man in his 70s with non-small cell lung cancer. Sequenced material: lung tumor tissue. V gene TRBV28 combines with J gene TRBJ1-5; 8 nucleotides line up with TRBD1. This chain's CDR3 is CASLAGQGLSQPQHF. The CDR3 DNA follows: TGTGCCAGCTTAGCAGGACAGGGACTCAGTCAGCCCCAGCATTTT.